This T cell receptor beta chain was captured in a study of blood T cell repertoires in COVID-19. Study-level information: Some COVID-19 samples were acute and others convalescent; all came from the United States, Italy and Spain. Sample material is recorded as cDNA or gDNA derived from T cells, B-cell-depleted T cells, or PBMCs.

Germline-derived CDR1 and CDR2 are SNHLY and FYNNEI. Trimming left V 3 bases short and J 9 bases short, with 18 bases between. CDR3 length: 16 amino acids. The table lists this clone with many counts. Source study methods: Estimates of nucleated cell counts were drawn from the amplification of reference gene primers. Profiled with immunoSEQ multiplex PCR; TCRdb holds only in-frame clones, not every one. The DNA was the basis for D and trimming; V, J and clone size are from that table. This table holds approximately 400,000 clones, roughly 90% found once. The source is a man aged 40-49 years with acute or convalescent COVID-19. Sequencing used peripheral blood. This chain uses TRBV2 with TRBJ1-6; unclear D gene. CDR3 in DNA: TGTGCCAGCAGTGAGGTTTTCGCGTTAGCGGGTTCACCCCTCCACTTT. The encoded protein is CASSEVFALAGSPLHF.